These 2 T cell receptor beta chains came from one sample sequenced in a study of cytomegalovirus exposure and HLA in healthy donors (dated by TCRdb to between 2016 and 2019). Receptor amplification or capture employed the immunoSEQ multiplex PCR assay. For the multiplex PCR, a mixture combining 60 forward primers for TCR Vbeta segments and 13 reverse primers for TCR Jbeta segments was used. TCRdb's version of the immuneACCESS table is confined to in-frame rearrangements and falls short of the full clone set. An unresolved V gene accounts for under half of the shortfall where checked; the remainder is of unknown origin. The sample contains about 170,000 clones, around 86% of them found a single time. Approximately 2.1% of the sample belongs to the ten largest clones. Specimen: PBMCs. The source of these receptors is a male donor in good health and CMV-seronegative.

The rearrangement uses TRBV7-9 and TRBJ1-1, with TRBD1 identical over 9 bases. Germline CDR1 is SEHNR and CDR2 is FQNEAQ (reference sequence). This CDR3 spans 13 amino acids. V was pared by 5 bases and J by 4 bases, with 2 bases of the junction left unmatched. The DNA for the CDR3 is TGTGCCAGCAGCGAGACAGGGGGCACTGAAGCTTTCTTT. Residues: CASSETGGTEAFF.

The V gene is TRBV11-2, the J gene TRBJ2-3; 10 bases align to TRBD2. Germline assignment: CDR1 SGHAT and CDR2 FQNNGV. Germline trimming cut 2 bases from V and 5 bases from J; bases unmatched to any gene: 7. The CDR3 totals 16 residues. CDR3 bases: TGTGCCAGCAGCTTATTCCGTAGCGGGGGGATAGATACGCAGTATTTT. Translated, it gives CASSLFRSGGIDTQYF.